Below, 17 T cell receptor beta chains from the same sample are listed, as sequenced in a study of blood T cells in healthy people across ages. A second 7 to 11 cycle PCR used barcoded and J-beta primers. MiXCR, applied by TCRdb to the 5' RACE reads, yields one record per CDR3 protein. This sample has around 1,000,000 distinct CDR3 sequences, with around 27% found just once. A further study also used this sample, focusing on T cells of mothers and their children.

Sequences were obtained from blood. The receptors were sampled from a girl aged 2 to 9 in good health.

A few counts support this clonotype. The chain carries TRBV12-3 or TRBV12-4 and TRBJ2-5; D perhaps matches TRBD1 (6 bases). The CDR3 runs 13 residues. Trimming cost V 6 bases and J 7 bases, with 15 bases left between them. The CDR3 bases are TGTGCCAGCAGCATCCGGGACACTTCGACCCAGTACTTC. This translates into CASSIRDTSTQYF.

The V and J genes are TRBV28 and TRBJ2-7; no clear D. Germline V gene lookup returns CDR1 MDHEN and CDR2 SYDVKM. Trimming pared 6 bases from V and 2 bases from J, leaving 14 bases between. This CDR3 spans 14 amino acids. The CDR3 bases are TGTGCCAGCAGCGGCCGGGCAATTCCCTACGAGCAGTACTTC. The encoded protein is CASSGRAIPYEQYF.

This clonotype was counted only a few times. The chain has TRBV15 and TRBJ2-5, with 9 positions matching TRBD1. The CDR3 runs 17 residues. V lost 0 bases to trimming and J lost 5 bases; unmatched junction nucleotides: 10. The V gene's germline CDR1 is LNHNV and CDR2 YYDKDF (reference sequence). This CDR3 reads CATSRDPRDRVWETQYF. In DNA, the CDR3 is TGTGCCACCAGCAGAGATCCGCGGGACAGGGTGTGGGAGACCCAGTACTTC.

This chain connects TRBV5-1 to TRBJ2-1; 14 bases are shared with TRBD2. The J call is uncertain, as TRBJ2-7 better fits the DNA end. The CDR3 sequence is 19 residues long. The germline gives CDR1 SGHRS, CDR2 YFSETQ. CDR3 sequence: CASSWGTSGSASFGYEQYF. The CDR3 DNA sequence: TGCGCCAGCAGCTGGGGGACTAGCGGGAGTGCGTCCTTCGGCTACGAGCAGTACTTC.

This clonotype has only a few counts. In nucleotides, the CDR3 is TGTGCCAGCGGTCATCAAGGGGGCGAGTTGGGCTACACCTTC. Its protein product is CASGHQGGELGYTF. The chain links TRBV12-3 or TRBV12-4 to TRBJ1-2, with 7 bases lining up with TRBD1. V shed 8 bases, J shed 8 bases, and the junction held 14 bases outside the gene matches. This CDR3 has 14 amino acids.

The chain carries TRBV4-2 and TRBJ1-2; TRBD1 aligns across 9 bases. The germline V gene has CDR1 LGHNA and CDR2 YNFKEQ. J was trimmed by 0 bases and V by 6 bases; bases with no gene match: 2. CDR3 length: 14 residues. In DNA, the CDR3 is TGTGCCAGCAGGGGACAGGGACCTAACTATGGCTACACCTTC. It encodes CASRGQGPNYGYTF.

The sample holds a few counts of this clonotype. In this CDR3 the conserved last residue, phenylalanine or tryptophan, is missing, so a read error is likely. CDR3 in amino acids: CSVAAGNYNQPQHL. In nucleotides, the CDR3 is TGCAGCGTTGCGGCGGGAAACTACAATCAGCCCCAGCATCTT. This chain links TRBV29-1 with TRBJ1-5; D ambiguous. Per germline, CDR1 SQVTM and CDR2 ANQGSEA. The CDR3 length is 14 residues. V was pared by 4 bases and J by 3 bases, with 13 bases between.

There are a few counts of this clonotype. This chain connects TRBV6-2 or TRBV6-3 to TRBJ1-1; the D gene is possibly TRBD1 (5 bases). CDR3 length: 13 residues. Trimming cost V 11 bases and J 1 base, with 14 bases left between them. The germline CDR1 and CDR2 sequences are MNHEY and SVGEGT. CDR3 coding DNA: TGTGCCGTAAACAGGAGGGAGAACACTGAAGCTTTCTTT. Translating gives CAVNRRENTEAFF.

The CDR3 DNA is TGTGCCAGCAGTTTAAGGGGGAGCGGGAGAGGATACGAGCAGTACTTC. It yields the protein CASSLRGSGRGYEQYF. The chain uses TRBV12-3 or TRBV12-4 and TRBJ2-7, with 8 bases lining up with TRBD2. This CDR3 spans 16 amino acids. J gave up 4 bases and V 2 bases, and 10 bases lay outside the gene matches.

This clonotype was detected a few times. The J gene is TRBJ1-2, the V gene TRBV12-3 or TRBV12-4; possibly TRBD1 for D (5 bases). Trimming left V 3 bases short and J 8 bases short, with 13 bases between. The CDR3 contains 13 residues. CDR3 loop: CASSFPGGSGYTF. DNA for the CDR3: TGTGCCAGCAGTTTCCCGGGGGGATCGGGCTACACCTTC.

A remark on this clonotype: The junction departs from germline at one end; a sequencing error may be responsible. The chain has TRBV11-2 and TRBJ1-2; 8 bases map to TRBD1. Germline V gene sequence: CDR1 SGHAT, CDR2 FQNNGV. This CDR3 is built from 18 residues. CDR3 DNA: TGTGCCAGCAGCTCCCTAGGCTTGGGACAGGCCACTAACTGTGGCTACACCTTC. It translates to CASSSLGLGQATNCGYTF.

The genes are TRBV7-9 and TRBJ2-1, with 11 bases fitting TRBD2. Germline assignment: CDR1 SEHNR and CDR2 FQNEAQ (reference sequence). V lost 5 bases and J lost 6; bases outside the gene matches: 9. The CDR3 covers 16 residues. The CDR3 DNA sequence: TGTGCCAGCAGCCCTACCGGGACTAGCGGTTTCAATGAGCAGTTCTTC. As protein: CASSPTGTSGFNEQFF.

This clonotype appeared a few times. The CDR3 reads CATSRTPGLAGVDTQYF. The DNA for the CDR3 is TGTGCCACCAGCAGAACTCCGGGACTAGCGGGGGTTGATACGCAGTATTTT. This chain uses TRBV15 with TRBJ2-3; 14 bases are shared with TRBD2. Germline lookup yields CDR1 LNHNV and CDR2 YYDKDF (reference sequence). V lost 2 bases and J lost 6; bases outside the gene matches: 7. This CDR3 comprises 17 residues.

The gene calls are TRBV9 and TRBJ1-3, with D uncertain. From germline, CDR1 is SGDLS and CDR2 YYNGEE. The CDR3 is 18 amino acids. V lost 4 bases and J 2 bases, leaving 22 bases between the germline ends. CDR3 coding DNA: TGTGCCAGCAGCCCACCGATGAGTGGGCAGGAACCTGGAAACACCATATATTTT. Amino acid sequence: CASSPPMSGQEPGNTIYF.

The chain employs TRBV18 and TRBJ2-3; 10 nucleotides match TRBD1. CDR3 length equals 15 residues. Germline values: CDR1 KGHSH, CDR2 LQKENI. The V gene end was trimmed by 5 bases and the J gene end by 5 bases; junction bases not matched to a gene: 7. The CDR3 coding sequence is TGTGCCAGCTCAGAGACAGGGGGCTATGGAGATACGCAGTATTTT. Translating gives CASSETGGYGDTQYF.

This clonotype has just a few counts. The CDR3 spells CASSVTENIQYF. CDR3 sequence (DNA): TGTGCCAGCAGTGTGACAGAGAACATTCAGTACTTC. The chain carries TRBV12-3 or TRBV12-4 and TRBJ2-4, with D perhaps TRBD1 (5 bases). The CDR3 extends over 12 amino acids. The germline V and J ends were trimmed by 5 bases and 7 bases, with 9 bases remaining between them.

The V and J genes are TRBV29-1 and TRBJ2-2; D is unresolved. The ends were cut back, 7 bases at V and 1 base at J, with 10 bases in the middle. The CDR3 consists of 13 residues. Germline assignment: CDR1 SQVTM and CDR2 ANQGSEA. CDR3 DNA: TGCAGCGGGGTGTCGGGGAACACCGGGGAGCTGTTTTTT. This gives the protein CSGVSGNTGELFF.